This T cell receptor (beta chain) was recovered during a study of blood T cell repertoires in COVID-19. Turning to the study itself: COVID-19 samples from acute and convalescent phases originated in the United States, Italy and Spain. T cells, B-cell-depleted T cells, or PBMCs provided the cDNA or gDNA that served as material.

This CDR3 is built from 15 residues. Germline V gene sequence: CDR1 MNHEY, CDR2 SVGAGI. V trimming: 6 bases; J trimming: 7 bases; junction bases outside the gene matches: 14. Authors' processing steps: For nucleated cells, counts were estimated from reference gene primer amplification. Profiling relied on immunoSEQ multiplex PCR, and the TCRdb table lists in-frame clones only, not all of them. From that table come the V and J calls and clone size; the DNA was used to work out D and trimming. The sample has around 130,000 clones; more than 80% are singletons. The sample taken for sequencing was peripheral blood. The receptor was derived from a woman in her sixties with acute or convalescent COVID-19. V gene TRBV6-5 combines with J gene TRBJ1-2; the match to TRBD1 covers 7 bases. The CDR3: CASRTSEGAIGGYTF. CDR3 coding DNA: TGTGCCAGCAGGACTTCTGAGGGGGCAATAGGTGGCTACACCTTC.